This entry lists 18 T cell receptor beta chains sequenced from one sample in a study of OX40 agonist ivuxolimab in advanced cancers. Here immunoSEQ multiplex PCR was the method, and the copy in TCRdb shows in-frame clones only, minus some. The sample holds more than 45,000 clones, approximately 77% seen once. The sequences come from CD4+ or CD8+ T cells sorted from blood, collected in a trial of the OX40 agonist ivuxolimab. The source of these receptors is an adult with an advanced solid tumor such as melanoma, head and neck, liver or kidney cancer.

The chain joins TRBV7-9 to TRBJ1-1, with a weak D call TRBD1 (5 bases). This CDR3 comprises 14 residues. V gave up 1 base and J gave up 3 bases, with 9 bases separating them. Germline CDR1 is SEHNR and CDR2 is FQNEAQ (reference sequence). CDR3 in amino acids: CASSLGTRYTEAFF. CDR3 in DNA: TGTGCCAGCAGCTTAGGGACAAGATACACTGAAGCTTTCTTT.

This chain connects TRBV28 to TRBJ1-3, with TRBD1 matching 8 bases. With 2 bases clipped from V and 3 bases from J, the junction kept 3 bases outside the gene matches. This CDR3 region has 15 residues. Germline loops: CDR1 MDHEN, CDR2 SYDVKM. The CDR3 region has the DNA TGTGCCAGCAGTTTAGCCAGGGGGCTTGGAAACACCATATATTTT. Residues: CASSLARGLGNTIYF. Looking up the rest from reference TRBV28 and TRBJ1-3 gives the full variable domain: DVKVTQSSRYLVKRTGEKVFLECVQDMDHENMFWYRQDPGLGLRLIYFSYDVKMKEKGDIPEGYSVSREKKERFSLILESASTNQTSMYLCASSLARGLGNTIYFGEGSWLTVV.

The V call is TRBV4-2, the J call TRBJ1-3; no firm D call. Germline V gene lookup returns CDR1 LGHNA and CDR2 YNFKEQ. The CDR3 extends over 14 amino acids. Trimming removed 1 base at V and 4 bases at J, with 8 bases between. The CDR3 is CASSQVDPGNTIYF. In DNA form, the CDR3 reads TGTGCCAGCAGCCAAGTCGACCCGGGAAACACCATATATTTT.

The V and J genes are TRBV11-2 and TRBJ1-5, with 7 bases fitting TRBD1. Germline CDR1 reads SGHAT; CDR2 reads FQNNGV. The CDR3 extends over 16 amino acids. The V segment lost 1 base and the J segment 7 bases; nucleotides outside the gene matches: 10. CDR3 sequence reads: CASSLVGGNVGQPQHF. DNA for the CDR3: TGTGCCAGCAGCTTAGTAGGGGGCAATGTAGGCCAGCCCCAGCATTTT.

The chain links TRBV28 to TRBJ1-5, with a possible D match to TRBD1 (5 bases). This CDR3 comprises 15 residues. V was trimmed by 3 bases and J by 6 bases, leaving 15 bases between them. CDR1 and CDR2 from the germline V gene are MDHEN and SYDVKM. The CDR3 loop reads CASSFRDLRPQPQHF. DNA of the CDR3: TGTGCCAGCAGTTTCCGGGACCTAAGGCCTCAGCCCCAGCATTTT.

CDR3 bases: TGTGCCAGTAGTCTTCCGGACAGGAGAGGATATGGCTACACCTTC. Protein product: CASSLPDRRGYGYTF. The genes are TRBV19 and TRBJ1-2, with TRBD1 matching over 7 bases. This CDR3 is 15 amino acids long. The germline V gene has CDR1 LNHDA and CDR2 SQIVND (reference sequence). V gave up 5 bases and J gave up 5 bases; unmatched junction bases: 11.

The chain employs TRBV5-4 and TRBJ1-2; 7 positions agree with TRBD1. Germline CDR1 SGHNT, CDR2 YYREEE (reference sequence). This CDR3 is built from 16 residues. V dropped 3 bases and J dropped 2; count of bases not matched to a gene: 10. CDR3: CASSSARTGSNYGYTF. The CDR3 nucleotides are TGTGCCAGCAGCTCTGCTCGGACAGGATCAAACTATGGCTACACCTTC.

The V and J genes are TRBV30 and TRBJ2-7; no reliable D call. Germline loops: CDR1 GTSNPN, CDR2 SVGIG (reference sequence). V was cut by 0 bases and J by 3 bases, with 9 bases left in between. CDR3 length: 13 residues. Here the CDR3 reads CAWSVSLYYEQYF. In nucleotides, the CDR3 is TGTGCCTGGAGTGTATCCCTATACTACGAGCAGTACTTC.

The chain combines TRBV7-9 with TRBJ1-4, with 7 bases matching TRBD1. With 5 bases clipped from V and 4 bases from J, the junction kept 4 bases outside the gene matches. CDR1 and CDR2 (germline): SEHNR, FQNEAQ (reference sequence). The CDR3 has 14 amino acids. CDR3 in amino acids: CASSRQGLNEKLFF. CDR3 in DNA: TGTGCCAGCAGCAGACAGGGCCTTAATGAAAAACTGTTTTTT.

The chain carries TRBV2 and TRBJ2-1; possible D gene TRBD2, 6 bases. The V and J ends lost 7 bases and 8 bases respectively, with 12 bases between them. Germline V gene sequence: CDR1 SNHLY, CDR2 FYNNEI. This CDR3 spans 12 amino acids. The CDR3 DNA is TGTGCCAGCAAGGGCGGGGACTATGAGCAGTTCTTC. Translating it yields CASKGGDYEQFF.

This sequence joins TRBV7-9 and TRBJ1-5, with 8 bases that match TRBD1. Germline V gene sequence: CDR1 SEHNR, CDR2 FQNEAQ (reference sequence). This CDR3 is built from 18 residues. Trimming removed 1 base from V and 5 bases from J; junction bases left unmatched: 13. CDR3 loop: CASSLGWEAGGLDQPQHF. In DNA form, the CDR3 reads TGTGCCAGCAGCTTAGGTTGGGAGGCAGGGGGCCTCGATCAGCCCCAGCATTTT.

The rearrangement links TRBV11-2 to TRBJ1-4; no reliable D call. Germline V gene sequence: CDR1 SGHAT, CDR2 FQNNGV. V dropped 5 bases and J dropped 7 bases, with 8 bases sitting between them. The CDR3 spans 12 residues. DNA for the CDR3: TGTGCCAGCAGCCCGATAGGTGAAAAACTGTTTTTT. This sequence encodes CASSPIGEKLFF.

The chain carries TRBV6-5 and TRBJ2-7; 11 nucleotides agree with TRBD2. The CDR3 is 16 residues long. V shed 2 bases and J 7 bases; nucleotides not matched to a gene: 10. Germline CDR1 and CDR2: MNHEY and SVGAGI. The CDR3 is CASSYPGTSGAGEQYF. In nucleotides, the CDR3 is TGTGCCAGCAGTTACCCCGGGACTAGCGGCGCTGGGGAGCAGTACTTC.

In its sample, this clone was seen once. This chain joins TRBV7-8 and TRBJ1-1; D call uncertain. The V gene lost 3 bases and the J gene lost 1 base, with 6 bases spanning the gap. In germline, CDR1 is SGHVS, CDR2 FQNEAQ. This CDR3 is 13 amino acids long. CDR3 nucleotides: TGTGCCAGCAGCTTCCCAGGGAACACTGAAGCTTTCTTT. Translation gives CASSFPGNTEAFF.

This clone was counted only a few times. V usage is TRBV6-6 and J usage is TRBJ1-1, with 8 bases matching TRBD1. The CDR3 consists of 13 residues. V dropped 11 bases and J dropped 4; count of bases not matched to a gene: 9. Germline V gene lookup returns CDR1 MNHNY and CDR2 SVGAGI (reference sequence). CDR3 coding DNA: TGTGCCGCCTCGGCCCAGGGGGCCACTGAAGCTTTCTTT. Protein sequence: CAASAQGATEAFF.

DNA of the CDR3: TGTGCCCTCGGACCCCCCGTAGTGCGCTCTGGGGCCAACGTCCTGACTTTC. It codes for CALGPPVVRSGANVLTF. The chain couples TRBV7-9 to TRBJ2-6; no reliable D call. The V gene's germline CDR1 is SEHNR and CDR2 FQNEAQ (reference sequence). This CDR3 is 17 amino acids long. V was trimmed by 11 bases and J by 0 bases, leaving 20 bases between them.

CDR3 in DNA: TGTGCCAGCTCACCACCGAGTCACTACGAGCAGTACTTC. Amino acid sequence: CASSPPSHYEQYF. V usage is TRBV18 and J usage is TRBJ2-7; D is unresolved. Germline V gene lookup returns CDR1 KGHSH and CDR2 LQKENI. The V end lost 0 bases, the J end lost 3 bases, and 6 bases lay between the germline ends. The CDR3 runs 13 residues.

The chain combines TRBV6-5 with TRBJ2-7, with D unresolved. The V end was cut by 1 base, the J end by 3 bases, with 10 bases between. Germline CDR1 is MNHEY and CDR2 is SVGAGI. This CDR3 spans 14 amino acids. The CDR3 DNA reads TGTGCCAGCAGTTACTTCTCAGAAGACTACGAGCAGTACTTC. It translates to CASSYFSEDYEQYF.